This note documents a single T cell receptor (beta chain) sequence. Its cognate antigen is unknown. Unique molecular identifiers featured in each of the TCR beta cDNA libraries. Each sample of about 0.9 to 11 million input T cells yielded around 500,000 cDNA molecules, so each molecule approximated one T cell. Each CDR3 protein is one row after TCRdb ran MiXCR on the PCR reads. The data contain hundreds of thousands of distinct CDR3 sequences, less than 35% of them singletons. The sample is drawn from a study of post-analysis software for immune sequencing data. On the study more broadly: Disease courses included relapsing-remitting, secondary progressive and progressive-relapsing multiple sclerosis.

V shed 5 bases and J shed 8 bases, with 13 bases lying between them. Germline CDR1 MDHEN, CDR2 SYDVKM. The CDR3 covers 12 residues. Study-wide findings and caveats: Batch-mates among the samples co-clustered strongly by F measure. In patients, about 5 TRBV segments were more frequent than in controls, with TRBV5-6, TRBV5-1 and TRBV20-1 among them. Compared with controls, patients showed significantly lower normalized Chao1 diversity.

This chain uses TRBV28 with TRBJ2-7; D is undetermined. Sequenced: blood. The receptor comes from a girl between 5 and 17 years old with multiple sclerosis. CDR3 in amino acids: CASSPHPAQQYF. In nucleotides, the CDR3 is TGTGCCAGCAGTCCGCACCCGGCCCAGCAGTACTTC.